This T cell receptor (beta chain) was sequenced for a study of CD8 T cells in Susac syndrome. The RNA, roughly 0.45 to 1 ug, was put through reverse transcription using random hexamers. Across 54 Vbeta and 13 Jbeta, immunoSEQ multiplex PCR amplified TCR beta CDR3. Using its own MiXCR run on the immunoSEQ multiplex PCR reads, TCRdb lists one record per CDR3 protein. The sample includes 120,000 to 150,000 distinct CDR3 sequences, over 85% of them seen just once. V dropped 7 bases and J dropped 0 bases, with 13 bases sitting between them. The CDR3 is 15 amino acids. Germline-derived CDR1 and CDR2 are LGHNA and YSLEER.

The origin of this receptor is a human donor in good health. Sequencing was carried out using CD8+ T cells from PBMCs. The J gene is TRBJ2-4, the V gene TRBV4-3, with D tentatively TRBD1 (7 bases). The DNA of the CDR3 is TGCGCCAGCACCCCAGGGGGGAGAGCCAAAAACATTCAGTACTTC. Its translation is CASTPGGRAKNIQYF.